A selection of T cell receptor beta chains follows, all from one sample in a study of identical twins. TCRdb independently ran MiXCR on the 5' RACE reads; one entry per CDR3 protein. The sample yields some 560,000 distinct CDR3 sequences, 7.5% to 10% seen once. These same records also appear under a second study, on yellow fever vaccine responses in identical twins.

The sequenced material came from PBMCs. The receptors were gathered from a woman aged 18-29 years in good health. Both conserved end residues are part of each CDR3. D genes are given only for firm matches. The size entry is marked missing in some rows and otherwise reads once, few, many or a size class.

d_call	j_call	v_call	clone_size	cdr3_nt	cdr3_aa
TRBD2	TRBJ2-7	TRBV20-1	few	TGCAGTGCGGGGACTAGCGGGACATCCTACGAGCAGTACTTC	CSAGTSGTSYEQYF
TRBD2	TRBJ2-1	TRBV27	many	TGTGCCAGCACCTTGACTAGCGGGGGGTTTGATGAGCAGTTCTTC	CASTLTSGGFDEQFF
TRBD2	TRBJ2-7	TRBV28	.	TGTGCCAGCAGTTTCTCTTTCGGGGGGAACGGCGAGCAGTACTTC	CASSFSFGGNGEQYF
.	TRBJ2-5	TRBV25-1	many	TGTGCCAGCAGTGAATATACCGGGGCCCAAGAGACCCAGTACTTC	CASSEYTGAQETQYF
.	TRBJ2-4	TRBV14	many	TGTGCCAGCAGCTTCGCCGGGGCCAAAAACATTCAGTACTTC	CASSFAGAKNIQYF
.	TRBJ2-7	TRBV21-1	few	TGTGCCAGCAGCGTAAGGGAATTATCCTCGTACGAGCAGTACTTC	CASSVRELSSYEQYF
.	TRBJ1-1	TRBV2	many	TGTGCCAGCTTGGGATCGGGGGGCACTGAAGCTTTCTTT	CASLGSGGTEAFF
.	TRBJ2-2	TRBV5-1	few	TGCGCCAGCAGCTCGGCGGTGGGGGCAGACACCGGGGAGCTGTTTTTT	CASSSAVGADTGELFF
.	TRBJ2-7	TRBV6-6	few	TGTGCCAGCAGTTTCCAGAGTTCCGAGCAGTACTTC	CASSFQSSEQYF
TRBD2	TRBJ2-7	TRBV12-3/TRBV12-4	.	TGTGCCAGCAGTGGGACTACCGACCCCTACGAGCAGTACTTC	CASSGTTDPYEQYF
.	TRBJ2-5	TRBV7-2	many	TGTGCCAGCAGCTTAAGGTTCTCCAGGGGACAAGAGACCCAGTACTTC	CASSLRFSRGQETQYF
.	TRBJ2-7	TRBV4-3	.	TGCGCCAGCAGCCAAGACGATCGACCCTCCTACGAGCAGTACTTC	CASSQDDRPSYEQYF
.	TRBJ2-2	TRBV20-1	few	TGCAGTGCTGGTCTGAACACCGGGGAGCTGTTTTTT	CSAGLNTGELFF
TRBD2	TRBJ2-1	TRBV3-1	.	TGTGCCTTCAGTTTTCTCGCGGGAGAAACCTACCCTTACAATGAGCAGTTCTTC	CAFSFLAGETYPYNEQFF
.	TRBJ2-6	TRBV6-2/TRBV6-3	.	TGTGCCAGCAGCCCCCACACGGGACGAACTGGGGCCAACGTCCTGACTTTC	CASSPHTGRTGANVLTF
.	TRBJ2-7	TRBV25-1	few	TGTGCCAGCAGCCCCCCAGGGACGAACGCCTACGAGCAGTACTTC	CASSPPGTNAYEQYF
.	TRBJ2-1	TRBV27	.	TGTGCCAGCAGTCTATATCTATGGGATGAGCAGTTCTTC	CASSLYLWDEQFF
.	TRBJ1-5	TRBV28	few	TGTGCCAGCAGTGCTCGTTTGGCCCAGCATTTT	CASSARLAQHF
TRBD1	TRBJ2-2	TRBV7-2	.	TGTGCCAGCAGCCCCCCAATCGGGGACAGTAACACCGGGGAGCTGTTTTTT	CASSPPIGDSNTGELFF
.	TRBJ1-5	TRBV7-2	few	TGTGCCAGCAGCTTAGACGGGGAGAATCAGCCCCAGCATTTT	CASSLDGENQPQHF
.	TRBJ1-2	TRBV4-3	many	TGCGCCAGCAGCCAAGATGAAGCCACTTACTACTATGGCTACACCTTC	CASSQDEATYYYGYTF
.	TRBJ2-5	TRBV5-7	few	TGTGCCAGCATCCCCGCGGAGACCCAGTACTTC	CASIPAETQYF
.	TRBJ2-1	TRBV19	.	TGTGCCAGTAGCCAACAGGGTACAAGCCGTGAGCAGTTCTTC	CASSQQGTSREQFF
TRBD1	TRBJ2-3	TRBV15	.	TGTGCCACCAGCAGAGTGGGACAGAACACAGATACGCAGTATTTT	CATSRVGQNTDTQYF
.	TRBJ2-5	TRBV3-1	few	TGTGCCAGCAGCCAAGAGGGACCCCGAGACAGTTCACAAGAGACCCAGTACTTC	CASSQEGPRDSSQETQYF
TRBD2	TRBJ2-3	TRBV11-2	.	TGTGCCAGCAGCGGCCCACTAGCGGGGGCTTCAGATACGCAGTATTTT	CASSGPLAGASDTQYF
TRBD2	TRBJ2-5	TRBV9	few	TGTGCCAGCAGCGCTATAGCGGGAGAGGGGACCCAGTACTTC	CASSAIAGEGTQYF
.	TRBJ2-1	TRBV5-4	.	TGTGCCAGCAGCTTGTTTCTGGGTGAGCAGTTCTTC	CASSLFLGEQFF
TRBD1	TRBJ2-2	TRBV4-3	.	TGCGCCAGCAGCCAAGATGGGACAGGGGTGTCCGGGGAGCTGTTTTTT	CASSQDGTGVSGELFF
.	TRBJ2-7	TRBV29-1	few	TGCAGCGTTGTGGGGGGACCGAGCTCCTACGAGCAGTACTTC	CSVVGGPSSYEQYF
.	TRBJ2-1	TRBV5-6	many	TGTGCCAGCAGTTTGATAGCGGACTCCTACAATGAGCAGTTCTTC	CASSLIADSYNEQFF
.	TRBJ2-7	TRBV6-5	.	TGTGCCAGCAGTTGGACGATGTCCTCCTACGAGCAGTACTTC	CASSWTMSSYEQYF
.	TRBJ2-5	TRBV9	.	TGTGCCAGCAGCGTAGCTACCATGGGGTCCCAAGAGACCCAGTACTTC	CASSVATMGSQETQYF
.	TRBJ1-1	TRBV7-9	many	TGTGCCAGCAGCTTAGCAGAACCCACTGAAGCTTTCTTT	CASSLAEPTEAFF
.	TRBJ2-7	TRBV27	.	TGTGCCAGCAGTGCCTCCCGGGGCTACGAGCAGTACTTC	CASSASRGYEQYF
TRBD2	TRBJ2-1	TRBV7-2	few	TGTGCCAGCAGACCGCCGGGAGGTTATCAGTTCTTC	CASRPPGGYQFF
TRBD1	TRBJ2-1	TRBV29-1	few	TGCAGCGTTGAATCCAGACAGGGACATCCCAATGAGCAGTTCTTC	CSVESRQGHPNEQFF
TRBD1	TRBJ2-7	TRBV6-6	few	TGTGCCACCTTCGGGACAGGGGTCTACGAGCAGTACTTC	CATFGTGVYEQYF
TRBD1	TRBJ2-7	TRBV29-1	.	TGCAGCGTCCTTTCGGGACAGGGAACCTACGAGCTGTACTTC	CSVLSGQGTYELYF
.	TRBJ1-5	TRBV12-3/TRBV12-4	many	TGTGCCAGCAGCCTCGGACAGTCTAGCAATCAGCCCCAGCATTTT	CASSLGQSSNQPQHF
.	TRBJ2-7	TRBV29-1	.	TGCAGCGCTGGGAATTCCTTCCCCTCCTACGAGCAGTACTTC	CSAGNSFPSYEQYF
.	TRBJ2-7	TRBV3-1	many	TGTGCCAGCAGCCAAACGACTGAGAGGAACGGCGAGCAGTACTTC	CASSQTTERNGEQYF
TRBD2	TRBJ2-2	TRBV6-2/TRBV6-3	few	TGTGCCAGCAGTGCCCGCCAGCTAGCGGGAGGGACCGGGGAGCTGTTTTTT	CASSARQLAGGTGELFF
.	TRBJ2-7	TRBV18	few	TGTGCCAGCTCACCTAGTGAGAGGCTCGAGCAGTACTTC	CASSPSERLEQYF
.	TRBJ2-7	TRBV7-9	.	TGTGCCAGCAGGCAGGGTTCCACCTACGAGCAGTACTTC	CASRQGSTYEQYF